This TCR beta chain was sequenced for a study of T cell repertoires in cytomegalovirus infection. Overall study findings and caveats: Summed public TCR beta family frequency identified CMV carriers bearing the relevant HLA. The response measured ex vivo was dominated by TCR beta clonotypes (HLA-C-restricted and CMV-specific).

MiXCR, applied by TCRdb to the reads, yields one record per CDR3 protein. The sample has some 590,000 distinct CDR3 sequences, roughly 43% seen once; the top ten hold about 48%. Worth noting for this clonotype: Its matching antigen is unknown.

Germline loops: CDR1 SGHDT, CDR2 YYEEEE. The CDR3 is 17 amino acids. The trim removed 1 base at V and 5 bases at J, leaving 9 bases unmatched. The TCR comes from a human donor in good health (CMV status not recorded). Some clones in this sample may be carry-over from other donors' samples. The J gene is TRBJ2-3, the V gene TRBV5-6; TRBD2 matches at 11 bases. Source: cultured PBMCs, taken from culture after CMV antigen stimulation. CDR3 protein: CASSLRYSGGAGDTQYF. The CDR3 bases are TGTGCCAGCAGCTTGCGGTATAGCGGGGGGGCCGGAGATACGCAGTATTTT.